Sequencing of this TCR beta chain was carried out in a study of blood T cell repertoires in COVID-19. Study as a whole: Samples representing acute and convalescent COVID-19 were sourced from the United States, Italy and Spain.

In the original workflow: The assay estimated nucleated cells by amplifying reference gene primers. Some clones are missing from TCRdb's copy, which holds only in-frame ones; the method was immunoSEQ multiplex PCR. V and J calls and clone size are given by that table; D and trimming were obtained from the DNA. The sample has a few hundred thousand clones; more than 85% are singletons. V lost 7 bases and J lost 2, with 11 bases in between. The CDR3 sequence is 13 residues long. Germline CDR1 MNHEY, CDR2 SVGAGI. The rearrangement uses TRBV6-5 and TRBJ1-1; possible D gene TRBD1, 5 bases. This receptor was identified in a man aged 55 to 69 with acute or convalescent COVID-19. Material for sequencing was peripheral blood. CDR3 nucleotide sequence: TGTGCCAGCACCGGACACATCAACACTGAAGCTTTCTTT. It encodes CASTGHINTEAFF.